This TCR beta chain was recorded in a study of T cells in Graves' hyperthyroidism and ophthalmopathy. Study outcomes and limitations: The model anticipated ophthalmopathy a median about 7 months pre-onset.

TCR beta CDR3 region amplification was performed from RNA transcripts. The HTBI set primed first-round TCR CDR3 RT-PCR. TCRdb itself ran the multiplex PCR reads through MiXCR, one entry per CDR3 protein. Of roughly 200,000 distinct CDR3 sequences listed, 15% to 20% were seen once; the top ten hold around 47%. The hyperthyroidism patients had all been newly diagnosed, and their disease duration was under 2 months. Their ages ranged from 18 to 65 years. Together with thyroid ultrasound, orbital computed tomography, serum thyroxine and TRAb, clinical symptoms were used for diagnoses. Source material for PBMCs was over 8 ml fresh peripheral blood. V was pared by 6 bases and J by 6 bases, with 9 bases of the junction left unmatched. The CDR3 totals 15 residues. The germline gives CDR1 MNHEY, CDR2 SVGEGT. This clonotype has at least ten counts. Its antigen is unidentified.

The chain uses TRBV6-2 or TRBV6-3 and TRBJ1-1; 11 positions match TRBD1. The sample comprised blood. This TCR came from a middle-aged man with Graves' hyperthyroidism. The CDR3 protein is CASRTQGQGASEAFF. CDR3 DNA: TGTGCCAGCAGAACCCAAGGACAGGGGGCATCTGAAGCTTTCTTT.